A selection of T cell receptor beta chains follows, all from one sample in a study of blood T cell repertoires in COVID-19. TCRdb's table, derived via immunoSEQ multiplex PCR, lists solely in-frame clones and lacks some. The table includes 300,000 or so clones, roughly 82% detected once. The sample was peripheral blood. These receptor sequences come from a woman aged 45-60 years with acute or convalescent COVID-19. Each CDR3 is given with its conserved first and last residue. A D gene is named only where the DNA matches it firmly. Clone size is shown for a subset of rows, as once, few, many or a class of expanded clone.

j_call,clone_size,d_call,v_call,cdr3_nt,cdr3_aa
TRBJ2-7,NA,NA,TRBV28,TGTGCCAGCAGTCCAGGGAGGAAATTCTACGAGCAGTACTTC,CASSPGRKFYEQYF
TRBJ2-1,NA,NA,TRBV6-5,TGTGCCAGCAGTTCCGGAACAGGGTACCCCTACAATGAGCAGTTCTTC,CASSSGTGYPYNEQFF
TRBJ2-3,NA,NA,TRBV3-1/TRBV3-2,TGTGCCAGCAGCCAAGGTCGGGCAGATACGCAGTATTTT,CASSQGRADTQYF
TRBJ2-7,NA,TRBD2,TRBV19,TGTGCCACTACGTCCTCGGCGGGAGGCTACGAGCAGTACTTC,CATTSSAGGYEQYF
TRBJ2-7,NA,TRBD2,TRBV27,TGTGCCAGCAGCCCGCTAGCGGGTGCTTCCTACGAGCAGTACTTC,CASSPLAGASYEQYF
TRBJ2-3,NA,TRBD2,TRBV5-5,TGTGCCAGCAGCTTGGGTGCCACAACTAGCGGGTACACAGATACGCAGTATTTT,CASSLGATTSGYTDTQYF
TRBJ2-2,NA,NA,TRBV11-3,TGTGCCAGCAGCGCGGGACAGACTCACACCGGGGAGCTGTTTTTT,CASSAGQTHTGELFF
TRBJ2-7,NA,TRBD1,TRBV18,TGTGCCAGCTCAGGGACAGGATCCCACGAGCAGTACTTC,CASSGTGSHEQYF
TRBJ2-1,NA,TRBD2,TRBV27,TGTGCCAGCAGTTTAGCGGGAGGGCCCAATGAGCAGTTCTTC,CASSLAGGPNEQFF
TRBJ2-7,NA,TRBD2,TRBV28,TGTGCCAGCAGCCCGGGACTAGCGGGAGGGCCCAATGAGCAGTACTTC,CASSPGLAGGPNEQYF
TRBJ2-3,NA,NA,TRBV5-4,TGTGCCAGCAGCTTCCGGGGCACAGATACGCAGTATTTT,CASSFRGTDTQYF
TRBJ1-1,NA,NA,TRBV5-1,TGCGCCAGCAGCTTGGACAACGTGAACACTGAAGCTTTCTTT,CASSLDNVNTEAFF
TRBJ1-2,NA,NA,TRBV6-5,TGTGCCAGCAGTATAGAACAGAGATCTCTCTATGGCTACACCTTC,CASSIEQRSLYGYTF
TRBJ1-1,NA,NA,TRBV6-1,TGTGCCAGCAGTGCCCGACAGTTTGGGGGGTCCACTGAAGCTTTCTTT,CASSARQFGGSTEAFF
TRBJ1-2,NA,NA,TRBV7-9,TGTGCCAGCAGCTTCGGTGTAAACTATGACTACACCTTC,CASSFGVNYDYTF
TRBJ2-1,once,TRBD1,TRBV19,TGTGCCAGTAGTATTTGGGGCAGGGGGCCCACCTACAATGAGCAGTTCTTC,CASSIWGRGPTYNEQFF
TRBJ2-5,NA,TRBD2,TRBV5-4,TGTGCCAGCAGCTTGGGGACTAGAGAGACCCAGTACTTC,CASSLGTRETQYF
TRBJ1-1,NA,TRBD1,TRBV13,TGTGCCAGCAGCGGGGGACAGTACAAGTGGGTACCCAGCAGGGACACTGAAGCTTTCTTT,CASSGGQYKWVPSRDTEAFF
TRBJ2-7,NA,NA,TRBV11-2,TGTGCCAGCAGAGATGACAGAGAGCAGTACTTC,CASRDDREQYF
TRBJ1-1,NA,NA,TRBV28,TGTGCCAGCAGTTTAGGTACGATTGGCCTTGAAGCTTTCTTT,CASSLGTIGLEAFF
TRBJ2-3,NA,TRBD2,TRBV5-1,TGCGCCAGCAGCGCGGGACTAGCGGGAGCCGCTGGTACAGATACGCAGTATTTT,CASSAGLAGAAGTDTQYF
TRBJ2-7,NA,TRBD1,TRBV5-1,TGCGCCAGCAGCTTGGAGGGACAGGGAAACGAGCAGTACTTC,CASSLEGQGNEQYF
TRBJ1-3,NA,NA,TRBV18,TGTGCCAGCTCACCAACAGACAGCTCTGGAAACACCATATATTTT,CASSPTDSSGNTIYF
TRBJ2-7,NA,NA,TRBV18,TGTGCCAGCTCACCAAGTTCCAGGGTCGGCGAGCAGTACTTC,CASSPSSRVGEQYF
TRBJ2-7,once,TRBD1,TRBV24-1,TGTGCCACCAGTGATTTGGGGACAGTCTTCTCCTACGAGCAGTACTTC,CATSDLGTVFSYEQYF
TRBJ2-1,NA,TRBD2,TRBV13,TGTGCCAGCAGCTTAGGGGGACTAGCGGAATACTCCTACAATGAGCAGTTCTTC,CASSLGGLAEYSYNEQFF
TRBJ2-7,few,TRBD2,TRBV27,TGTGCCAGCAGGAGTCTAGCGGGAGTATCTCCGACCTACGAGCAGTACTTC,CASRSLAGVSPTYEQYF
TRBJ1-5,NA,TRBD1,TRBV19,TGTGCCAGTGGACAGGGGGTAGAACAGCCCCAGCATTTT,CASGQGVEQPQHF
TRBJ2-3,few,NA,TRBV4-1,TGCGCCAGCAGCTTGCGGCGGGTCAAGGATACGCAGTATTTT,CASSLRRVKDTQYF
TRBJ2-1,NA,NA,TRBV4-1,TGCGCCAGCAGCCAAGATCTAGCGAGCTCCTACAATGAGCAGTTCTTC,CASSQDLASSYNEQFF
TRBJ1-1,few,NA,TRBV28,TGTGCCAGCAGTTTCGACGGGAGGACTGAAGCTTTCTTT,CASSFDGRTEAFF
TRBJ1-5,NA,TRBD1,TRBV30,TGTGCCTGGAGTGTGCCAGGGACAGGCAATCAGCCCCAGCATTTT,CAWSVPGTGNQPQHF
TRBJ2-7,NA,TRBD2,TRBV6-5,TGTGCCAGCAGTTGGGCTAGCGGGAGGAGCTCCTACGAGCAGTACTTC,CASSWASGRSSYEQYF
TRBJ2-2,NA,NA,TRBV5-4,TGTGCCAGCAGCCCCGAGGGCGGAAGTGGGACCGGGGAGCTGTTTTTT,CASSPEGGSGTGELFF
TRBJ1-5,few,NA,TRBV19,TGTGCCAGTACCAATACGGGGGGGAATCAGCCCCAGCATTTT,CASTNTGGNQPQHF
TRBJ1-1,once,NA,TRBV5-1,TGCGCCAGCACCCCGTTCGAGGCTGCTGAGACTGAAGCTTTCTTT,CASTPFEAAETEAFF
TRBJ2-1,NA,TRBD2,TRBV10-3,TGTGCCATCAGTTATGGGACTAGCGGGAGCAATGAGCAGTTCTTC,CAISYGTSGSNEQFF
TRBJ2-1,NA,TRBD2,TRBV19,TGTGCCAGTAGTACAGGGTGGGAGCGGGAGAGTAATGAGCAGTTCTTC,CASSTGWERESNEQFF
TRBJ2-2,once,TRBD1,TRBV28,TGTGCCAGCAGTCTAACCGGGACAGGCGAGTGGGGGGAGCTGTTTTTT,CASSLTGTGEWGELFF
TRBJ2-7,NA,TRBD1,TRBV7-3,TGTGCCAGCAGCTTAACTTTCTCGTTGGACAGGTACGAGCAGTACTTC,CASSLTFSLDRYEQYF
TRBJ1-2,NA,NA,TRBV4-2,TGTGCCAGCAGCCAAGCGGGGCAGGGGAAGGCTGGCTACACCTTC,CASSQAGQGKAGYTF
TRBJ2-7,NA,TRBD2,TRBV19,TGTGCCAGTAGTATGGGCGGGGGCTCCTACGAGCAGTACTTC,CASSMGGGSYEQYF